This T cell receptor (beta chain) came from a study of regulatory T cells in long-lasting Graves disease. CDR3-region Arm-PCR and iRepertoire HTBI primers produced the TCR beta libraries. TCRdb called the multiplex PCR reads again in MiXCR, with one record for every CDR3 protein. This table holds 700,000 or so distinct CDR3 sequences, about 32% found once. Trimming pared 3 bases from V and 1 base from J, leaving 12 bases between. CDR1 and CDR2 (germline): SGHAT, FQNNGV. The CDR3 has 15 residues. Comments on this clonotype: Its antigen remains unidentified.

The sample's time point: persistent/refractory GD, antithyroid drugs over 5 years with positive TRAb. The TCR library was made from RNA extracted from PBMCs. Study-wide results and limits: Newly diagnosed Graves' patients had higher TCR diversity than persistent ones.

This receptor was taken from a female donor with Graves disease. The source was peripheral blood mononuclear cells (PBMCs), collected when the disease was refractory, from a patient treated with antithyroid drugs. This sequence joins TRBV11-2 and TRBJ1-1, with D possibly TRBD1 on 6 matching bases. The CDR3 is CASSFGSGQNTEAFF. The CDR3 nucleotides read TGTGCCAGCAGCTTCGGCTCGGGACAGAACACTGAAGCTTTCTTT.